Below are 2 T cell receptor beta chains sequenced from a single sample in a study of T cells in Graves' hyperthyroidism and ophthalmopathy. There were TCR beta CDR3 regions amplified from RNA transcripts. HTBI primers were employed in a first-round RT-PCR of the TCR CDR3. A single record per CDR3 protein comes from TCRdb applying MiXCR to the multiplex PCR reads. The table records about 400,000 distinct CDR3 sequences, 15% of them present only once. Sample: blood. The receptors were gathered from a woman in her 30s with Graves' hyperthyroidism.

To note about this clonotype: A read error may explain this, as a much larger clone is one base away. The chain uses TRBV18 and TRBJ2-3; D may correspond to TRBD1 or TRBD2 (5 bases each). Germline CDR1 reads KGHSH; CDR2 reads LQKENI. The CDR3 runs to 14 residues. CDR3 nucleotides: TGTGCCGGCTCACCACCGTTGGGGGCAGATACGCAGTATTTT. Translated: CAGSPPLGADTQYF.

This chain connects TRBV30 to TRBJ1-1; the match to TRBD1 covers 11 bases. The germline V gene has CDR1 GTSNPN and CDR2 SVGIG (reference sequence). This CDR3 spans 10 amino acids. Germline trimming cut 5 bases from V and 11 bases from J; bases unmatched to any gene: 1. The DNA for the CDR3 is TGTGCCTGGGGACAGGGGGCGGCTTTCTTT. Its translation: CAWGQGAAFF.